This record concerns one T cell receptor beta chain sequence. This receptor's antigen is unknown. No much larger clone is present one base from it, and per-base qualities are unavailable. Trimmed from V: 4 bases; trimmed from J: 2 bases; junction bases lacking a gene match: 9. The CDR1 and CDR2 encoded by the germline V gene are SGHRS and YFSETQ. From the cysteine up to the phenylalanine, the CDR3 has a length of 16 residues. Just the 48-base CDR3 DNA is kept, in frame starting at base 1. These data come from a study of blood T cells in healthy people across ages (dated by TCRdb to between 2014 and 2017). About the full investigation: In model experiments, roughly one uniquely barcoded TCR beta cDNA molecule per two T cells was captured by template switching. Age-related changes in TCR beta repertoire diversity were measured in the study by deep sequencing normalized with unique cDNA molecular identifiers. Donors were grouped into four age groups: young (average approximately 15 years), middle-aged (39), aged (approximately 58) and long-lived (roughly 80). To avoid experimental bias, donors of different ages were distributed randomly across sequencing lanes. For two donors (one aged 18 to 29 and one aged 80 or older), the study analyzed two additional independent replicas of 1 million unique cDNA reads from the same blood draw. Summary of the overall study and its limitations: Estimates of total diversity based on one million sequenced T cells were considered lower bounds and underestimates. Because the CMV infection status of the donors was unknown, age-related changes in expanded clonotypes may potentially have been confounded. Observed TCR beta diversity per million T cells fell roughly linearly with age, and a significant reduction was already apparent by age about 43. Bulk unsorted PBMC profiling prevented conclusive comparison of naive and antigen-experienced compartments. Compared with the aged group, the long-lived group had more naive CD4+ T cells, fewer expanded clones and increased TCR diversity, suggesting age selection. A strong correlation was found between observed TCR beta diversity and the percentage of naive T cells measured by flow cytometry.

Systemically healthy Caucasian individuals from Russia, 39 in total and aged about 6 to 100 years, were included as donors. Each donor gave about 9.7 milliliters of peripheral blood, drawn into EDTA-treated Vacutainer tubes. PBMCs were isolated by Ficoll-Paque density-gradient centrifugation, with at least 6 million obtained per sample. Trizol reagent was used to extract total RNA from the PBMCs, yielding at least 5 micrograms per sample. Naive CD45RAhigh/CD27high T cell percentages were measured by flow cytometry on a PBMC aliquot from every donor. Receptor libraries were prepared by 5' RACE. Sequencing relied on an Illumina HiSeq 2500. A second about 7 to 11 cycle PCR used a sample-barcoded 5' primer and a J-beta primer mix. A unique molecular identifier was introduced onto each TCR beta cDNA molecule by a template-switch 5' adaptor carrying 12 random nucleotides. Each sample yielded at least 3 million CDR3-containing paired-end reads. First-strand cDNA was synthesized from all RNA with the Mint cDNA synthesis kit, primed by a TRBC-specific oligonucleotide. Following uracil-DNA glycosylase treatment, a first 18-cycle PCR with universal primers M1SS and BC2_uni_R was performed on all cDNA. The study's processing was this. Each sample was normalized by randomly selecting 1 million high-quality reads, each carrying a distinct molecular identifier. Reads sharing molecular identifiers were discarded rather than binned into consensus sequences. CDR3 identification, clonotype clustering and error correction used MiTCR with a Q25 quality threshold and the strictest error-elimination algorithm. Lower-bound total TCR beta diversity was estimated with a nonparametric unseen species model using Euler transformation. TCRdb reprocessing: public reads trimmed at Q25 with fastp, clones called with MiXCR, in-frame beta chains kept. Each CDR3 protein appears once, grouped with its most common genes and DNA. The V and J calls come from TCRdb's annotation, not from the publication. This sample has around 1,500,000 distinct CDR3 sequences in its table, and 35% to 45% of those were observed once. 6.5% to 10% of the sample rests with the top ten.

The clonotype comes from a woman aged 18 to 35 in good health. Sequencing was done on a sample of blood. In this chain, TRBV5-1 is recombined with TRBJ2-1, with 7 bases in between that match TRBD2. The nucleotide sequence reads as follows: TGCGCCAGCAGCCCAGATACTAGCGTAACCTACAATGAGCAGTTCTTC. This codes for CASSPDTSVTYNEQFF. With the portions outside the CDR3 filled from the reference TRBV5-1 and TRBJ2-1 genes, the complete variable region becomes KAGVTQTPRYLIKTRGQQVTLSCSPISGHRSVSWYQQTPGQGLQFLFEYFSETQRNKGNFPGRFSGRQFSNSRSEMNVSTLELGDSALYLCASSPDTSVTYNEQFFGPGTRLTVL.